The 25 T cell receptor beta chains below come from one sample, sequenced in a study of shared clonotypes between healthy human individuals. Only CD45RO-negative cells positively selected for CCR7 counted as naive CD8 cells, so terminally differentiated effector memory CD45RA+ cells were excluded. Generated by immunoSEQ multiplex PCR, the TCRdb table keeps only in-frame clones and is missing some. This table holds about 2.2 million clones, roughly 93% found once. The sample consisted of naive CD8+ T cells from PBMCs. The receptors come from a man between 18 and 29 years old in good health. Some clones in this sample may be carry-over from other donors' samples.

CDR3 coding DNA: TGTGCCAGCAGCGTAGCTCCTAGCGGGATAGGCGAGCAGTTCTTC. Translated: CASSVAPSGIGEQFF. The chain combines TRBV9 with TRBJ2-1; TRBD2 aligns across 9 bases. Trimming removed 0 bases from V and 10 bases from J; junction bases left unmatched: 8. Germline V gives CDR1 SGDLS, CDR2 YYNGEE. This CDR3 has 15 amino acids.

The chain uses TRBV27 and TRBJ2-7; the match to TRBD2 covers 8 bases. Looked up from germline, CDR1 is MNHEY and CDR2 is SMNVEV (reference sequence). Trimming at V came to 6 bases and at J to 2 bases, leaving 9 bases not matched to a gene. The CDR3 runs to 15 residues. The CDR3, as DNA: TGTGCCAGCAGCTCTCGACTAGCGCGAACCTACGAGCAGTACTTC. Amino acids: CASSSRLARTYEQYF.

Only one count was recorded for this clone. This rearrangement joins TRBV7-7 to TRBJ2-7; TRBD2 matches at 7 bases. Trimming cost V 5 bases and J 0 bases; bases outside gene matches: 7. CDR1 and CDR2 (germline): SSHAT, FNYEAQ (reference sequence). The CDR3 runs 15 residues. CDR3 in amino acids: CASSEAGDPSYEQYF. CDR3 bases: TGTGCCAGCAGCGAGGCGGGAGACCCCTCCTACGAGCAGTACTTC.

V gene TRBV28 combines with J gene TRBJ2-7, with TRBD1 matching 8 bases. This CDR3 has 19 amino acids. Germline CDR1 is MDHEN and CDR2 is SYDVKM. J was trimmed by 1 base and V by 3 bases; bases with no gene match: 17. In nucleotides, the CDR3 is TGTGCCAGCAGTTTTGATGGCGCGACAGGGGTGCACACTTCCTACGAGCAGTACTTC. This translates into CASSFDGATGVHTSYEQYF.

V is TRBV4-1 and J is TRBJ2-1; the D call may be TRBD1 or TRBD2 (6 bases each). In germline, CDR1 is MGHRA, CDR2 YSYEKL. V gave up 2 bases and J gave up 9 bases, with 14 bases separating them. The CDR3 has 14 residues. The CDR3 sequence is CASSQSSGGLEQFF. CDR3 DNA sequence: TGCGCCAGCAGCCAATCGTCCGGGGGCCTTGAGCAGTTCTTC.

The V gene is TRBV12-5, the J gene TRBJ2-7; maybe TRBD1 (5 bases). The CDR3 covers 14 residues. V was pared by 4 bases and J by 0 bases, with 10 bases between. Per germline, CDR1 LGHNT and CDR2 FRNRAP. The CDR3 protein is CASGSGQNSYEQYF. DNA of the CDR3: TGTGCTAGTGGTTCTGGACAAAACTCCTACGAGCAGTACTTC.

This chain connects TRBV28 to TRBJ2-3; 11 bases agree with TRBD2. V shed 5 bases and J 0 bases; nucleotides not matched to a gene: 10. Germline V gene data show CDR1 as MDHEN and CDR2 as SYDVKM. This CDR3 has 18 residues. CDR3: CASSPNSRLAGSTDTQYF. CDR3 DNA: TGTGCCAGCAGTCCAAATTCCAGACTAGCGGGGAGCACAGATACGCAGTATTTT.

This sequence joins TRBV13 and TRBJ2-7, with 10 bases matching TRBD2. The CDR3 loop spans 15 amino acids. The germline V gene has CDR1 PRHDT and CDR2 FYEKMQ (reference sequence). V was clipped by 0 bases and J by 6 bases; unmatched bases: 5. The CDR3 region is CASSLGLAGDFEQYF. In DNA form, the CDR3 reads TGTGCCAGCAGCTTAGGGCTAGCGGGAGATTTCGAGCAGTACTTC.

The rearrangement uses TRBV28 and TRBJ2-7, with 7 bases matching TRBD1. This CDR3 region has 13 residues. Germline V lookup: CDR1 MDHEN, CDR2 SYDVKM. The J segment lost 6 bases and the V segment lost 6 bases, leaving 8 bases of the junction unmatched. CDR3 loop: CASRSRGFFEQYF. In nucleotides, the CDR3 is TGTGCCAGCAGGAGCAGGGGGTTTTTCGAGCAGTACTTC.

The chain's CDR3 is CASSPKPTPRAAYSYEQYF. In nucleotides, the CDR3 is TGTGCCAGCAGCCCTAAACCTACCCCTCGGGCGGCGTACTCCTACGAGCAGTACTTC. The rearrangement links TRBV7-9 to TRBJ2-7; no clear D. The V gene's germline CDR1 is SEHNR and CDR2 FQNEAQ (reference sequence). The CDR3 totals 19 residues. The V gene lost 5 bases and the J gene lost 0 bases, with 26 bases spanning the gap.

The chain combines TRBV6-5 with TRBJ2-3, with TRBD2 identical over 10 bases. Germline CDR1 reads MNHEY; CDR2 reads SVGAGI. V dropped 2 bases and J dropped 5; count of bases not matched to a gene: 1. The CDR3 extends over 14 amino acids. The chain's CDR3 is CASSYLAGVDTQYF. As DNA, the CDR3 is TGTGCCAGCAGTTACCTAGCGGGAGTAGATACGCAGTATTTT.

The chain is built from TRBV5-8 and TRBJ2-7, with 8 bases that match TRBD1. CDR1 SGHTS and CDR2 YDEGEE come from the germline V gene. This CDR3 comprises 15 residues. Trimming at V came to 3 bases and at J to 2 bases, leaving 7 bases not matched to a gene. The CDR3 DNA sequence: TGTGCCAGCAGCTGGACCCGGACAGGGACCTACGAGCAGTACTTC. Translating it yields CASSWTRTGTYEQYF.

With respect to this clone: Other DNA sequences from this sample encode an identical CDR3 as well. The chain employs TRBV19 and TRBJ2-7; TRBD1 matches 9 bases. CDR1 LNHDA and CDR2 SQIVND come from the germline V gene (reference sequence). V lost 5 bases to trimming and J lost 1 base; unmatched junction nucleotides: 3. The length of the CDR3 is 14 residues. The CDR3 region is CASSAGTGSYEQYF. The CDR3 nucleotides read TGTGCCAGTAGTGCCGGGACAGGGTCCTACGAGCAGTACTTC.

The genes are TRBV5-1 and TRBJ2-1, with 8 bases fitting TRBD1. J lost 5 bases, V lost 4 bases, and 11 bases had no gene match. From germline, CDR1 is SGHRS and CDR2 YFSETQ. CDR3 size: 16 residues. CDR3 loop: CASSPWRDRPDNEQFF. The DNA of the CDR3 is TGCGCCAGCAGCCCGTGGAGGGACAGGCCTGACAATGAGCAGTTCTTC.

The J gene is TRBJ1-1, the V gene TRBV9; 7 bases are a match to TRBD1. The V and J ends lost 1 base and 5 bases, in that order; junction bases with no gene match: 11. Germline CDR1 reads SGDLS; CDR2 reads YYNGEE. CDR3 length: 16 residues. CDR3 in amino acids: CASSVSKITGVTEAFF. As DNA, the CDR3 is TGTGCCAGCAGCGTATCAAAAATTACAGGGGTTACTGAAGCTTTCTTT.

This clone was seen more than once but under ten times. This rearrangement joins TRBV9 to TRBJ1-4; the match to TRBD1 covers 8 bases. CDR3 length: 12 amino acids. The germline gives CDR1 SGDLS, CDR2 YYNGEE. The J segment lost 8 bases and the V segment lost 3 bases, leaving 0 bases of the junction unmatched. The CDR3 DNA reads TGTGCCAGCAGCGGGGACAGGGAAAAACTGTTTTTT. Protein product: CASSGDREKLFF.

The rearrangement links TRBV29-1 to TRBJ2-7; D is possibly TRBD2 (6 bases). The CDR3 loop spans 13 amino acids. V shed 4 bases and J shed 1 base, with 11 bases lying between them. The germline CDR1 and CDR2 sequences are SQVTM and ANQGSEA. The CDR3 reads CSVGTTDSYEQYF. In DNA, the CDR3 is TGCAGCGTTGGGACTACCGATTCCTACGAGCAGTACTTC.

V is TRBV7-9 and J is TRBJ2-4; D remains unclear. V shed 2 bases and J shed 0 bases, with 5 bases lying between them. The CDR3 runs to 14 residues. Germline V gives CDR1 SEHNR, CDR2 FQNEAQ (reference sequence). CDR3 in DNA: TGTGCCAGCAGCTTAAAGGGAGCCAAAAACATTCAGTACTTC. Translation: CASSLKGAKNIQYF.

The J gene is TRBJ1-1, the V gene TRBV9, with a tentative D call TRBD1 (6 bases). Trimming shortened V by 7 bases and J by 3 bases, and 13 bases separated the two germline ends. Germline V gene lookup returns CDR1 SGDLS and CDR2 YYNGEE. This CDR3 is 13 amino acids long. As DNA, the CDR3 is TGTGCCAGCGGAACAGGGCCTCACACTGAAGCTTTCTTT. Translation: CASGTGPHTEAFF. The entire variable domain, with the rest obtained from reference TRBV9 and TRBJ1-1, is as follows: DSGVTQTPKHLITATGQRVTLRCSPRSGDLSVYWYQQSLDQGLQFLIQYYNGEERAKGNILERFSAQQFPDLHSELNLSSLELGDSALYFCASGTGPHTEAFFGQGTRLTVV.

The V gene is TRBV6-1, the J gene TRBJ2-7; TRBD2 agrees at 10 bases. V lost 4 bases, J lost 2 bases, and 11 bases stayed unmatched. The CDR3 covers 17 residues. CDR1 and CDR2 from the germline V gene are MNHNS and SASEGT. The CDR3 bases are TGTGCCAGCAGTGGGTCTAGCGGGAGATTGTACCCCTACGAGCAGTACTTC. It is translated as CASSGSSGRLYPYEQYF.

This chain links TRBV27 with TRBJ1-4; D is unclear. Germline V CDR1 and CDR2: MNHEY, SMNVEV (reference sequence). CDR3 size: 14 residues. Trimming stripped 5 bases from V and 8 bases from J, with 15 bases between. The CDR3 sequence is CASSPREEREKLFF. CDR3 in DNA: TGTGCCAGCAGTCCAAGGGAAGAAAGAGAAAAACTGTTTTTT.

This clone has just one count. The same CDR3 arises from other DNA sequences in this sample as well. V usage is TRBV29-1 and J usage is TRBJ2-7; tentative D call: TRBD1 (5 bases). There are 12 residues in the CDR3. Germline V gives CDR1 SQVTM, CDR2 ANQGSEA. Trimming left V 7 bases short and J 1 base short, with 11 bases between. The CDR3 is CSALDSSYEQYF. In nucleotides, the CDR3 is TGCAGCGCTCTAGACAGTTCCTACGAGCAGTACTTC.

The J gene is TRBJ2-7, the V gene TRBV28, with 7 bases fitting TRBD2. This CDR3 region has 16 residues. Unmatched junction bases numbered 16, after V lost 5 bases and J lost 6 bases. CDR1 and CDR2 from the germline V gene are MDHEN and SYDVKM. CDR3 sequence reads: CASSPLGLGAGSEQYF. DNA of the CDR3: TGTGCCAGCAGTCCTCTGGGGCTGGGAGCGGGATCCGAGCAGTACTTC.

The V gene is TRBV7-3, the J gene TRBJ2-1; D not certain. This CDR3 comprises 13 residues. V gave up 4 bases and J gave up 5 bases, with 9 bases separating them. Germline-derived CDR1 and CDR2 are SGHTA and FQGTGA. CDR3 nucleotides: TGTGCCAGCAGCTACTACAAGGACAATGAGCAGTTCTTC. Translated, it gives CASSYYKDNEQFF.

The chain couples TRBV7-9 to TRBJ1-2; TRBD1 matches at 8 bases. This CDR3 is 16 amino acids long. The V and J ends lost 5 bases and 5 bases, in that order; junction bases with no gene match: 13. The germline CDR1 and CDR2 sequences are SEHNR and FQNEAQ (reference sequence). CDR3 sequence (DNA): TGTGCCAGCAGCAACAGGACAGGGAAAGAGGAATATGGCTACACCTTC. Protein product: CASSNRTGKEEYGYTF.